Below are 30 T cell receptor beta chains sequenced from a single sample in a study of naive and memory T cell subsets. Both TRBC1 and TRBC2 were covered by a beta constant-region primer of two equimolar oligonucleotides. Ligated cDNA was amplified by four rounds of PCR with nested alpha and beta constant-region primers and SP2. TCRdb used MiXCR to reprocess the UMI-ligation and nested PCR reads, holding one entry per CDR3 protein. The sample gives tens of thousands of distinct CDR3 sequences, 8% to 9.5% of which show up once; 1.2% is in the top ten. The sample was naive CD8+ T cells from blood. These receptors were collected from a human donor in good health.

This clonotype was observed a handful of times. The chain carries TRBV20-1 and TRBJ2-3; D gene uncertain. CDR1 DFQATT and CDR2 SNEGSKA come from the germline V gene (reference sequence). With 5 bases removed from V and 1 base from J, the gap between germline ends came to 10 bases. The CDR3 contains 13 residues. The CDR3 bases are TGCAGTGCTTTAGTTCCCCGCACAGATACGCAGTATTTT. Translated: CSALVPRTDTQYF.

This clonotype was detected many times. This sequence joins TRBV29-1 and TRBJ2-1; D is ambiguous. CDR1 SQVTM and CDR2 ANQGSEA come from the germline V gene. The length of the CDR3 is 13 residues. This chain's CDR3 is CSVSGHQSNEQFF. Written as DNA, the CDR3 is TGCAGTGTCTCGGGCCATCAAAGCAATGAGCAGTTCTTC.

This clonotype turned up a few times. This chain links TRBV9 with TRBJ2-1; D gene unclear. The CDR3 loop spans 12 amino acids. V lost 0 bases and J lost 7, with 5 bases in between. Germline V CDR1 and CDR2: SGDLS, YYNGEE. CDR3 in DNA: TGTGCCAGCAGCGTAGCTACGAATGAGCAGTTCTTC. This sequence encodes CASSVATNEQFF.

The chain employs TRBV28 and TRBJ2-1; 7 nucleotides align to TRBD2. The V and J ends lost 5 bases and 2 bases, in that order; junction bases with no gene match: 6. This CDR3 is built from 15 residues. Germline V gene data show CDR1 as MDHEN and CDR2 as SYDVKM. CDR3 sequence reads: CASSPFREAYNEQFF. In DNA, the CDR3 is TGTGCCAGCAGTCCCTTCCGGGAGGCCTACAATGAGCAGTTCTTC.

The chain joins TRBV20-1 to TRBJ1-5; 7 nucleotides match TRBD1. Germline V gene sequence: CDR1 DFQATT, CDR2 SNEGSKA (reference sequence). V was clipped by 6 bases and J by 7 bases; unmatched bases: 9. CDR3 length: 13 residues. The CDR3 bases are TGCAGTGCCATTTCAGGGGGTCAGCAGCCCCAGCATTTT. It specifies CSAISGGQQPQHF.

This clonotype has ten or more counts. The chain carries TRBV14 and TRBJ2-3, with 7 bases aligning to TRBD2. The CDR3 sequence is 16 residues long. Trimming cost V 0 bases and J 2 bases; bases outside gene matches: 5. Per the germline V gene, CDR1 is SGHDN and CDR2 is FVKESK. The CDR3 protein is CASSQDGSGFTDTQYF. For the CDR3, the DNA is TGTGCCAGCAGCCAAGACGGTAGCGGGTTCACAGATACGCAGTATTTT.

The V gene is TRBV18, the J gene TRBJ2-7; D call uncertain. Trimming shortened V by 5 bases and J by 2 bases, and 4 bases separated the two germline ends. The germline CDR1 and CDR2 sequences are KGHSH and LQKENI. CDR3 length: 11 residues. The CDR3 DNA sequence: TGTGCCAGCTCATCGACCTACGAGCAGTACTTC. This gives the protein CASSSTYEQYF.

The chain links TRBV6-1 to TRBJ2-5, with 7 bases lining up with TRBD1. Germline V CDR1 and CDR2: MNHNS, SASEGT. The junction had 5 bases not matched to a gene; V was cut back by 4 bases and J by 0 bases. This CDR3 is built from 15 residues. The CDR3, as DNA: TGTGCCAGCAGTGTGTCGGGACAGAACCAAGAGACCCAGTACTTC. Its protein product is CASSVSGQNQETQYF.

This chain uses TRBV29-1 with TRBJ2-1; D uncertain. This CDR3 contains 12 residues. Per germline, CDR1 SQVTM and CDR2 ANQGSEA. Trimming pared 3 bases from V and 1 base from J, leaving 4 bases between. The CDR3 protein is CSVDLSYNEQFF. CDR3 sequence (DNA): TGCAGCGTTGATTTGTCCTACAATGAGCAGTTCTTC.

This clonotype has at least ten counts. The chain uses TRBV6-5 and TRBJ2-7, with D perhaps given as TRBD1 or TRBD2 (5 bases each). The CDR3 has 16 residues. Germline V CDR1 and CDR2: MNHEY, SVGAGI. The ends were cut back, 0 bases at V and 0 bases at J, with 12 bases in the middle. This CDR3 reads CASSYSPRDDSYEQYF. The CDR3 region has the DNA TGTGCCAGCAGTTACTCGCCCAGGGACGACTCCTACGAGCAGTACTTC.

The sample holds many counts of this clonotype. This chain connects TRBV20-1 to TRBJ1-2; 7 bases match TRBD1. Germline loops: CDR1 DFQATT, CDR2 SNEGSKA (reference sequence). This CDR3 is 14 amino acids long. J gave up 3 bases and V 1 base, and 5 bases lay outside the gene matches. The CDR3 spells CSARAQGRDYGYTF. For the CDR3, the DNA is TGCAGTGCTAGAGCACAGGGGCGCGACTATGGCTACACCTTC.

The chain joins TRBV27 to TRBJ2-1; 12 bases align to TRBD2. In germline, CDR1 is MNHEY, CDR2 SMNVEV (reference sequence). The trim removed 5 bases at V and 2 bases at J, leaving 7 bases unmatched. The CDR3 contains 17 residues. The chain's CDR3 is CASSPLTSGGTYNEQFF. Written as DNA, the CDR3 is TGTGCCAGCAGTCCCCTGACTAGCGGGGGAACCTACAATGAGCAGTTCTTC.

The J gene is TRBJ2-5, the V gene TRBV27; TRBD2 matches at 7 bases. V dropped 7 bases and J dropped 4; count of bases not matched to a gene: 15. Germline loops: CDR1 MNHEY, CDR2 SMNVEV (reference sequence). CDR3 size: 16 residues. Here the CDR3 reads CASTLPEAGAVETQYF. DNA for the CDR3: TGTGCCAGCACCCTCCCAGAGGCGGGAGCCGTAGAGACCCAGTACTTC.

This sequence joins TRBV7-8 and TRBJ2-1; 11 bases align to TRBD2. Germline lookup yields CDR1 SGHVS and CDR2 FQNEAQ. The CDR3 is 16 amino acids. V was pared by 3 bases and J by 8 bases, with 9 bases of the junction left unmatched. CDR3 sequence (DNA): TGTGCCAGCAGCTTTCTCGGTAGCGGGAGGGCGGATGAGCAGTTCTTC. As protein: CASSFLGSGRADEQFF. Full variable domain (remainder filled in from reference TRBV7-8 and TRBJ2-1): GAGVSQSPRYKVAKRGQDVALRCDPISGHVSLFWYQQALGQGPEFLTYFQNEAQLDKSGLPSDRFFAERPEGSVSTLKIQRTQQEDSAVYLCASSFLGSGRADEQFFGPGTRLTVL.

J is TRBJ2-7 and V is TRBV7-9; 11 nucleotides align to TRBD2. This CDR3 comprises 17 residues. Unmatched junction bases numbered 9, after V lost 4 bases and J lost 1 base. Germline CDR1 and CDR2: SEHNR and FQNEAQ (reference sequence). The CDR3 bases are TGTGCCAGCAGCTCCCAACTAGCGGGAGATAGGTCCTACGAGCAGTACTTC. Translating it yields CASSSQLAGDRSYEQYF.

The chain uses TRBV6-6 and TRBJ2-7; 12 bases match TRBD2. Germline CDR1 MNHNY, CDR2 SVGAGI (reference sequence). The CDR3 is 18 amino acids. V was clipped by 1 base and J by 0 bases; unmatched bases: 7. DNA of the CDR3: TGTGCCAGCAGTTACTACGGACTAGCGGGAAAACCCTCCTACGAGCAGTACTTC. It yields the protein CASSYYGLAGKPSYEQYF.

This clonotype was recorded at least ten times. The chain is built from TRBV13 and TRBJ2-3; D is unresolved. The CDR3 length is 13 residues. Germline CDR1 reads PRHDT; CDR2 reads FYEKMQ (reference sequence). Trimming left V 3 bases short and J 5 bases short, with 9 bases between. CDR3 sequence: CASSFQRGDTQYF. The CDR3 nucleotides read TGTGCCAGCAGCTTTCAGAGAGGAGATACGCAGTATTTT.

This clonotype was detected ten times or more. The V call is TRBV29-1, the J call TRBJ2-3, with no clear D. The CDR3 is made up of 10 amino acids. V was trimmed by 3 bases and J by 6 bases, leaving 4 bases between them. CDR1 is SQVTM and CDR2 is ANQGSEA in the germline V gene. DNA of the CDR3: TGCAGCGTTGAGCTCGATACGCAGTATTTT. Protein sequence: CSVELDTQYF.

This clonotype showed up just a few times. The rearrangement uses TRBV9 and TRBJ2-6; D is unresolved. Germline loops: CDR1 SGDLS, CDR2 YYNGEE. Trimming cost V 1 base and J 0 bases, with 8 bases left between them. The CDR3 length is 16 residues. CDR3 amino acids: CASSVWAASGANVLTF. The CDR3, as DNA: TGTGCCAGCAGCGTATGGGCAGCCTCTGGGGCCAACGTCCTGACTTTC.

This clonotype has only a few counts. The V gene is TRBV6-5, the J gene TRBJ1-1; 9 positions agree with TRBD1. Germline V CDR1 and CDR2: MNHEY, SVGAGI. Trimming took 4 bases from V and 4 from J; bases not matched to a gene: 4. The CDR3 is 14 residues long. The CDR3 DNA reads as TGTGCCAGCAGTTTTGAGACAGGGGGCACTGAAGCTTTCTTT. This encodes CASSFETGGTEAFF.

This clonotype occurred many times. The chain's CDR3 is CASSPRDRPSEQYF. The DNA for the CDR3 is TGTGCCAGCAGCCCGCGGGACAGGCCCTCCGAGCAGTACTTC. This chain links TRBV7-9 with TRBJ2-7, with TRBD1 matching 8 bases. The junction had 9 bases not matched to a gene; V was cut back by 5 bases and J by 6 bases. Germline loops: CDR1 SEHNR, CDR2 FQNEAQ (reference sequence). The length of the CDR3 is 14 residues.

This clonotype has a count of ten or more. The chain has TRBV29-1 and TRBJ2-3; 7 nucleotides agree with TRBD2. V shed 1 base, J shed 5 bases, and the junction held 6 bases outside the gene matches. CDR3 length: 14 amino acids. The germline gives CDR1 SQVTM, CDR2 ANQGSEA. The chain's CDR3 is CSVEAPAGRDTQYF. CDR3 bases: TGCAGCGTTGAAGCTCCAGCGGGAAGAGATACGCAGTATTTT.

The gene calls are TRBV7-9 and TRBJ2-7; 7 bases fit TRBD1. CDR1 is SEHNR and CDR2 is FQNEAQ in the germline V gene (reference sequence). Losses at the gene ends were 4 bases for V and 7 bases for J; bases not matched to a gene: 10. The CDR3 extends over 14 amino acids. CDR3 amino acids: CASSSGQDSREQYF. For the CDR3, the DNA is TGTGCCAGCAGCTCAGGACAGGACTCGCGAGAGCAGTACTTC. Combining the CDR3 with reference TRBV7-9 and TRBJ2-7 gives the whole variable domain DTGVSQNPRHKITKRGQNVTFRCDPISEHNRLYWYRQTLGQGPEFLTYFQNEAQLEKSRLLSDRFSAERPKGSFSTLEIQRTEQGDSAMYLCASSSGQDSREQYFGPGTRLTVT.

Many counts were recorded for this clonotype. J is TRBJ2-1 and V is TRBV29-1; 10 bases line up with TRBD2. Germline-derived CDR1 and CDR2 are SQVTM and ANQGSEA. The junction had 10 bases not matched to a gene; V was cut back by 3 bases and J by 2 bases. This CDR3 is 17 amino acids long. The CDR3 loop is CSVESASGRTAYNEQFF. The CDR3 bases are TGCAGCGTTGAGTCGGCTAGCGGGAGAACTGCCTACAATGAGCAGTTCTTC.

The table lists this clonotype with many counts. The chain recombines TRBV27 with TRBJ2-7, with D possibly being TRBD1 (5 bases). This CDR3 has 14 residues. Germline lookup yields CDR1 MNHEY and CDR2 SMNVEV (reference sequence). Trimming shortened V by 5 bases and J by 2 bases, and 13 bases separated the two germline ends. In nucleotides, the CDR3 is TGTGCCAGCAGTCCCCACAGGAGAGCCTACGAGCAGTACTTC. Amino acids: CASSPHRRAYEQYF.

In this sample, this clonotype turned up a few times. The V and J genes are TRBV30 and TRBJ1-3, with a possible D match to TRBD1 (6 bases). The germline V and J ends were trimmed by 6 bases and 7 bases, with 7 bases remaining between them. The CDR3 runs 10 residues. Germline lookup yields CDR1 GTSNPN and CDR2 SVGIG (reference sequence). CDR3 DNA sequence: TGTGCCTGCCAGGGGAACACCATATATTTT. Translating gives CACQGNTIYF.

The sample holds many counts of this clonotype. The V gene is TRBV4-1, the J gene TRBJ1-1; D call uncertain. The V gene lost 0 bases and the J gene lost 2 bases, with 10 bases spanning the gap. The CDR3 totals 15 residues. Germline V CDR1 and CDR2: MGHRA, YSYEKL. The CDR3 sequence: CASSQDGRRNTEAFF. CDR3 sequence (DNA): TGCGCCAGCAGCCAAGACGGGCGGAGAAACACTGAAGCTTTCTTT.

This clonotype was picked up many times. The gene calls are TRBV2 and TRBJ2-1; TRBD2 matches at 12 bases. The J segment lost 6 bases and the V segment lost 5 bases, leaving 8 bases of the junction unmatched. This CDR3 has 16 amino acids. Germline V lookup: CDR1 SNHLY, CDR2 FYNNEI. The CDR3 here is CASSFLAGGPSNEQFF. For the CDR3, the DNA is TGTGCCAGCAGTTTTCTAGCGGGAGGGCCCAGCAATGAGCAGTTCTTC.

The chain is built from TRBV4-1 and TRBJ2-7; the D is unclear. Trimming pared 0 bases from V and 5 bases from J, leaving 11 bases between. This CDR3 region has 14 residues. Looked up from germline, CDR1 is MGHRA and CDR2 is YSYEKL. CDR3 protein: CASSQERASDEQYF. CDR3 in DNA: TGCGCCAGCAGCCAAGAACGGGCGTCGGACGAGCAGTACTTC.

This clonotype was counted at least ten times. The rearrangement joins TRBV27 to TRBJ1-1; D not certain. Trimming left V 2 bases short and J 7 bases short, with 14 bases between. The CDR3 spans 14 residues. The germline V gene has CDR1 MNHEY and CDR2 SMNVEV (reference sequence). CDR3 in DNA: TGTGCCAGCAGTTTAGTAGGCAGGACGGGTGAAGCTTTCTTT. It yields the protein CASSLVGRTGEAFF.